The 15 T cell receptor beta chains below were found in one sample sequenced in a study of blood T cell repertoires in COVID-19. The table came from immunoSEQ multiplex PCR; TCRdb's copy has only in-frame clones and leaves some out. Among under 75,000 clones, nearly 90% were seen once, and the ten largest hold about 3.2%. The sample comprised peripheral blood. These receptor sequences come from a man aged 50 or older with active COVID-19.

This rearrangement joins TRBV7-9 to TRBJ2-6, with TRBD1 as a possible D gene (6 bases). Germline CDR1 reads SEHNR; CDR2 reads FQNEAQ (reference sequence). V was pared by 5 bases and J by 4 bases, with 18 bases between. There are 17 residues in the CDR3. CDR3: CASSALKGGKGANVLTF. CDR3 DNA sequence: TGTGCCAGCAGCGCCCTCAAAGGGGGTAAAGGGGCCAACGTCCTGACTTTC.

The chain links TRBV20-1 to TRBJ1-4; TRBD1 matches at 7 bases. The germline gives CDR1 DFQATT, CDR2 SNEGSKA (reference sequence). Trimming took 3 bases from V and 9 from J; bases not matched to a gene: 7. The length of the CDR3 is 13 residues. CDR3 in DNA: TGCAGTGCTAGTTTAGGGGACAGTCAAAAACTGTTTTTT. This translates into CSASLGDSQKLFF.

The rearrangement joins TRBV6-1 to TRBJ1-1; D is ambiguous. Germline values: CDR1 MNHNS, CDR2 SASEGT. This CDR3 is 13 amino acids long. Trimming shortened V by 2 bases and J by 1 base, and 5 bases separated the two germline ends. The CDR3 loop reads CASSENWNTEAFF. Written as DNA, the CDR3 is TGTGCCAGCAGTGAAAACTGGAACACTGAAGCTTTCTTT.

This chain links TRBV4-3 with TRBJ2-5, with 12 positions matching TRBD2. After removal of 5 bases from V and 5 bases from J, the junction contained 15 bases not matched to a gene. Germline assignment: CDR1 LGHNA and CDR2 YSLEER. The CDR3 is 18 amino acids. CDR3 in DNA: TGCGCCAGCAGCACCCTGACTAGCGGGGGTGAAAGGGAGGAGACCCAGTACTTC. It yields the protein CASSTLTSGGEREETQYF.

V and J are TRBV19 and TRBJ1-1, with 11 bases that match TRBD1. The germline V gene encodes CDR1 LNHDA and CDR2 SQIVND (reference sequence). V lost 4 bases and J lost 3; bases outside the gene matches: 4. The CDR3 is made up of 15 amino acids. This CDR3 reads CASSTRTGGHTEAFF. The CDR3 nucleotides are TGTGCCAGTAGTACGAGGACAGGGGGCCACACTGAAGCTTTCTTT.

The genes are TRBV9 and TRBJ2-5, with D maybe TRBD2 (6 bases). CDR1 and CDR2 (germline): SGDLS, YYNGEE. The CDR3 covers 15 residues. V lost 4 bases and J 5 bases, leaving 18 bases between the germline ends. The CDR3, as DNA: TGTGCCAGCAGCCCTAACCGACTAGTTCGGGAGACCCAGTACTTC. This translates into CASSPNRLVRETQYF.

The genes are TRBV13 and TRBJ2-7, with D possibly TRBD1 on 5 matching bases. CDR3 length: 17 amino acids. From germline, CDR1 is PRHDT and CDR2 FYEKMQ (reference sequence). The V and J ends lost 5 bases and 2 bases respectively, with 22 bases between them. The chain's CDR3 is CASSRPSFGAETYEQYF. The CDR3 nucleotides read TGTGCCAGCAGCCGACCCAGTTTTGGGGCTGAAACCTACGAGCAGTACTTC.

J is TRBJ2-2 and V is TRBV14; the D is unclear. Trimming took 6 bases from V and 1 from J, leaving 9 bases between them. The CDR3 is 14 residues long. Germline assignment: CDR1 SGHDN and CDR2 FVKESK. The CDR3: CASSLTVNTGELFF. CDR3 sequence (DNA): TGTGCCAGCAGTCTTACAGTGAACACCGGGGAGCTGTTTTTT.

V and J are TRBV19 and TRBJ2-5; 7 bases line up with TRBD2. The V gene's germline CDR1 is LNHDA and CDR2 SQIVND (reference sequence). Trimming cost V 4 bases and J 3 bases; bases outside gene matches: 8. The length of the CDR3 is 15 residues. The CDR3 DNA reads as TGTGCCAGTAGTAGGCCGGGGGGTCTAAAAGAGACCCAGTACTTC. Protein product: CASSRPGGLKETQYF.

In DNA form, the CDR3 reads TGTGCCATCACGGGGTCGGGCGACGAGCAGTACTTC. This gives the protein CAITGSGDEQYF. This rearrangement joins TRBV10-3 to TRBJ2-7; TRBD2 might be the D (5 bases). The germline V gene encodes CDR1 ENHRY and CDR2 SYGVKD. Trimming stripped 7 bases from V and 5 bases from J, with 12 bases between. The CDR3 length is 12 residues.

This chain connects TRBV6-5 to TRBJ2-2; a weak D match, TRBD1 (6 bases). The CDR3 sequence is 15 residues long. Germline V gives CDR1 MNHEY, CDR2 SVGAGI. The ends were cut back, 4 bases at V and 4 bases at J, with 13 bases in the middle. CDR3 region: CASSSQGRITGELFF. CDR3 coding DNA: TGTGCCAGCAGTTCCCAGGGGCGGATCACCGGGGAGCTGTTTTTT.

This sequence joins TRBV30 and TRBJ2-2, with 7 bases identical to TRBD1. The CDR3 has 14 amino acids. Germline lookup yields CDR1 GTSNPN and CDR2 SVGIG (reference sequence). The ends lost 5 bases at V and 6 bases at J; junction bases unmatched: 9. CDR3 DNA sequence: TGTGCCTGGGGAACGCACAGGGGCGCCGGGGAGCTGTTTTTT. This gives the protein CAWGTHRGAGELFF.

The chain uses TRBV9 and TRBJ2-5; 8 nucleotides line up with TRBD2. Germline CDR1 SGDLS, CDR2 YYNGEE. V gave up 0 bases and J gave up 2 bases; unmatched junction bases: 0. The CDR3 is made up of 14 amino acids. The CDR3 spells CASSVAGGQETQYF. CDR3 sequence (DNA): TGTGCCAGCAGCGTAGCGGGGGGGCAAGAGACCCAGTACTTC.

The chain has TRBV6-5 and TRBJ1-1; TRBD1 is a possible D gene (5 bases). Per the germline V gene, CDR1 is MNHEY and CDR2 is SVGAGI. The CDR3 sequence is 14 residues long. Deletions cut 10 bases from V and 4 bases from J, with 19 bases between. The chain's CDR3 is CATTLADGGTEAFF. CDR3 sequence (DNA): TGTGCCACCACGCTGGCAGACGGGGGCACTGAAGCTTTCTTT.

The chain employs TRBV5-1 and TRBJ1-1; no firm D call. The CDR3 sequence is 15 residues long. Trimming removed 0 bases at V and 7 bases at J, with 16 bases between. From germline, CDR1 is SGHRS and CDR2 YFSETQ. The CDR3, as DNA: TGCGCCAGCAGCTTGGCGGGATGGGAACAAGTTGAAGCTTTCTTT. Residues: CASSLAGWEQVEAFF.